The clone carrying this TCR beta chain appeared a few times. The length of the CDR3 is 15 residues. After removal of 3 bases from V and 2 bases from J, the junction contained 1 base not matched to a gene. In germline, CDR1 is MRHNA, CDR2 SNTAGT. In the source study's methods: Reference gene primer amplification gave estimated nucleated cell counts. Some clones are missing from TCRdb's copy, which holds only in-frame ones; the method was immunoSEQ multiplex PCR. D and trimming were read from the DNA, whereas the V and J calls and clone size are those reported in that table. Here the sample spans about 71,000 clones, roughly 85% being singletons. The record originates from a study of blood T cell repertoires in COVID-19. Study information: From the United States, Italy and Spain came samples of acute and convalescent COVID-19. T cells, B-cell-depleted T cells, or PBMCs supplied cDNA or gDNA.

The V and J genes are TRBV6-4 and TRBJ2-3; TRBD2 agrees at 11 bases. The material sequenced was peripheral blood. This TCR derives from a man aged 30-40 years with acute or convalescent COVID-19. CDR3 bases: TGTGCCAGCAGTGATAGCGGGGGGGCCACAGATACGCAGTATTTT. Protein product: CASSDSGGATDTQYF.